Described below is a single TCR beta chain sequence and its context. MiXCR, applied by TCRdb to the 5' RACE reads, yields one record per CDR3 protein. The sample shows more than 120,000 distinct CDR3 sequences, about 7.7% of them seen only once. This sample is drawn from a study of T cells after yellow fever vaccination. The V gene's germline CDR1 is MNHEY and CDR2 SMNVEV (reference sequence). CDR3 size: 16 residues. V dropped 2 bases and J dropped 2 bases, with 14 bases sitting between them. The V call is TRBV27, the J call TRBJ2-3, with D tentatively TRBD1 (7 bases). This clonotype was sampled from a man aged 25-40 years who received the YFV17D yellow fever vaccine. The source was CD4+ T cells sorted from PBMCs, collected 5 days after the yellow fever booster vaccination. The CDR3 DNA reads as TGTGCCAGCAGTTTACGCCCAGGGGGGATCACAGATACGCAGTATTTT. Amino acids: CASSLRPGGITDTQYF.